This passage covers 28 T cell receptor beta chains from one sample sequenced in a study of CD8 T cells in ankylosing spondylitis. TCRdb reanalysed the 5' RACE reads using MiXCR and keeps one entry per CDR3 protein. The sample has 250,000 to 300,000 distinct CDR3 sequences, about 19% seen once; the top ten hold around 8%. The sequencing sample was made of blood, either unsorted or a sorted T cell fraction (not recorded which). The receptors were sampled from a male donor with ankylosing spondylitis or in good health (not recorded which).

This clonotype was seen a handful of times. V is TRBV12-3 or TRBV12-4 and J is TRBJ2-1; D possibly corresponds to TRBD1 (6 bases). V dropped 5 bases and J dropped 4 bases, with 15 bases sitting between them. The CDR3 extends over 15 amino acids. The CDR3 is CASSPTGLGYNEQFF. The DNA of the CDR3 is TGTGCCAGCAGTCCCACAGGGTTAGGGTACAATGAGCAGTTCTTC.

The chain combines TRBV11-3 with TRBJ2-1, with a weak D call TRBD1 (5 bases). The CDR3 covers 15 residues. V shed 1 base and J shed 6 bases, with 13 bases lying between them. Germline CDR1 SGHNT, CDR2 YENEEA. As DNA, the CDR3 is TGTGCCAGCAGCTTAGGACAGTTTTTCTTCAATGAGCAGTTCTTC. This gives the protein CASSLGQFFFNEQFF.

The CDR3 region is CASSTDRGRETQYF. As DNA, the CDR3 is TGTGCCAGCAGTACGGACAGGGGGCGAGAGACCCAGTACTTC. The V gene is TRBV28, the J gene TRBJ2-5, with TRBD1 matching over 11 bases. Germline CDR1 MDHEN, CDR2 SYDVKM. CDR3 length: 14 residues. The V segment lost 5 bases and the J segment 4 bases; nucleotides outside the gene matches: 3.

In this sample, this clonotype turned up a few times. This chain uses TRBV5-1 with TRBJ1-2; TRBD1 matches 8 bases. J gave up 1 base and V 2 bases, and 4 bases lay outside the gene matches. The germline V gene has CDR1 SGHRS and CDR2 YFSETQ. This CDR3 spans 15 amino acids. In DNA, the CDR3 is TGCGCCAGCAGCTTTCGGACAGGGAGTAACTATGGCTACACCTTC. Translated: CASSFRTGSNYGYTF.

The chain has TRBV11-2 and TRBJ2-1; 9 bases line up with TRBD2. CDR3 length: 20 residues. Germline V gives CDR1 SGHAT, CDR2 FQNNGV. V was pared by 1 base and J by 0 bases, with 13 bases of the junction left unmatched. The CDR3 reads CASSLVVSGSRLSSYNEQFF. The CDR3 DNA reads as TGTGCCAGCAGCTTAGTCGTTAGCGGGAGTCGACTAAGCTCCTACAATGAGCAGTTCTTC.

The rearrangement links TRBV6-5 to TRBJ2-6; TRBD1 aligns across 7 bases. The CDR3 is 17 amino acids. Trimming at V came to 4 bases and at J to 2 bases, leaving 8 bases not matched to a gene. Germline V gene sequence: CDR1 MNHEY, CDR2 SVGAGI. CDR3 sequence: CASSSHRGRAGANVLTF. The CDR3 DNA sequence: TGTGCCAGCAGTTCTCACAGGGGTAGGGCTGGGGCCAACGTCCTGACTTTC.

This clonotype was seen only a few times. The chain joins TRBV2 to TRBJ1-6; D possibly corresponds to TRBD1 (6 bases). CDR3 length equals 15 residues. Trimming removed 3 bases from V and 5 bases from J, with 11 bases in between. The germline V gene has CDR1 SNHLY and CDR2 FYNNEI. The CDR3 is CASSEGRGNNSPLHF. CDR3 sequence (DNA): TGTGCCAGCAGTGAGGGCAGGGGAAATAATTCACCCCTCCACTTT.

This clonotype was detected many times. This chain connects TRBV15 to TRBJ2-3, with 8 bases identical to TRBD1. CDR1 is LNHNV, CDR2 YYDKDF, per germline (reference sequence). Losses at the gene ends were 4 bases for V and 0 bases for J; bases not matched to a gene: 3. The CDR3 covers 15 residues. The CDR3 coding sequence is TGTGCCACCAGCATGGGGACAGGAAGCACAGATACGCAGTATTTT. Encoded protein: CATSMGTGSTDTQYF.

This clonotype was counted at least ten times. The chain joins TRBV5-1 to TRBJ1-6; 8 nucleotides line up with TRBD1. V trimming: 0 bases; J trimming: 7 bases; junction bases outside the gene matches: 3. There are 15 residues in the CDR3. Germline CDR1 is SGHRS and CDR2 is YFSETQ. As DNA, the CDR3 is TGCGCCAGCAGCTTGGCAGGGGGCTACAATTCACCCCTCCACTTT. It translates to CASSLAGGYNSPLHF.

V is TRBV5-5 and J is TRBJ1-2; the match to TRBD1 covers 7 bases. This CDR3 has 14 residues. J gave up 8 bases and V 3 bases, and 10 bases lay outside the gene matches. Germline V gene sequence: CDR1 SGHKS, CDR2 YYEKEE (reference sequence). The chain's CDR3 is CASSSKTGYNGYTF. In nucleotides, the CDR3 is TGTGCCAGCAGCTCCAAGACAGGGTATAACGGCTACACCTTC.

A word on this clonotype: The junction shows a germline mismatch at one end, possibly a read error. The chain is built from TRBV3-1 and TRBJ1-6; D may be TRBD1 (6 bases). The CDR3 consists of 16 residues. Germline V gene sequence: CDR1 LGHDT, CDR2 YNNKEL (reference sequence). The CDR3 loop is CANSQDQPGVRSPLHF. The CDR3 DNA reads TGTGCCAACAGCCAAGACCAGCCAGGGGTCCGCTCACCCCTCCACTTT.

The chain carries TRBV7-3 and TRBJ1-2; D is possibly TRBD1 (6 bases). V was cut by 5 bases and J by 7 bases, with 14 bases left in between. This CDR3 comprises 13 residues. CDR1 and CDR2 (germline): SGHTA, FQGTGA. The CDR3 DNA sequence: TGTGCCAGCAGCCCTCACAGGGATCTTGGCTACACCTTC. Protein product: CASSPHRDLGYTF.

A remark on this clonotype: This clone may be a read error of a much larger clone one base away. The gene calls are TRBV4-1 and TRBJ2-1; 9 bases align to TRBD2. This CDR3 comprises 17 residues. Germline V CDR1 and CDR2: MGHRA, YSYEKL. The CDR3, as DNA: TGCGCCAGCAGTGGGACGCTGTTAGCGGGAGCCTACACTGAGCAGTTCTTC. It codes for CASSGTLLAGAYTEQFF.

This clonotype was picked up a small number of times. The chain recombines TRBV5-6 with TRBJ1-6; 7 nucleotides line up with TRBD1. In germline, CDR1 is SGHDT, CDR2 YYEEEE. The CDR3 sequence is 13 residues long. J lost 9 bases, V lost 5 bases, and 5 bases had no gene match. The CDR3, as DNA: TGTGCCAGCAGAAGGGACAGATCTTCACCCCTCCACTTT. Translation: CASRRDRSSPLHF.

V gene TRBV5-1 combines with J gene TRBJ2-5; 8 bases map to TRBD2. Losses at the gene ends were 4 bases for V and 5 bases for J; bases not matched to a gene: 7. Germline-derived CDR1 and CDR2 are SGHRS and YFSETQ. The CDR3 extends over 14 amino acids. The CDR3 coding sequence is TGCGCCAGCAGCGCCACTAGCGGTGGGGAGACCCAGTACTTC. Translation: CASSATSGGETQYF.

As to this clonotype: At one boundary the junction diverges from the germline segment, which might be a read error. The chain recombines TRBV5-5 with TRBJ1-1, with unresolved D. The germline V gene has CDR1 SGHKS and CDR2 YYEKEE (reference sequence). The CDR3 totals 14 residues. This CDR3 is CASNLGHTEVEAFF. Written as DNA, the CDR3 is TGTGCCAGCAACTTGGGTCACACCGAAGTTGAAGCTTTCTTT.

Only a few counts were recorded for this clonotype. The chain employs TRBV6-2 or TRBV6-3 and TRBJ2-1; TRBD2 matches at 13 bases. The germline CDR1 and CDR2 sequences are MNHEY and SVGEGT. The CDR3 is 22 amino acids. V shed 0 bases and J 0 bases; nucleotides not matched to a gene: 14. The DNA of the CDR3 is TGTGCCAGCAGTTACTCCGCGACCGGGACTAGCGGGATCGAAAGCTCCTACAATGAGCAGTTCTTC. It is translated as CASSYSATGTSGIESSYNEQFF.

The V call is TRBV3-1, the J call TRBJ2-1; tentatively, D is TRBD2 (6 bases). The CDR3 is 16 residues long. V was shortened by 6 bases and J by 5 bases, with 20 bases between the two germline ends. Germline V gene data show CDR1 as LGHDT and CDR2 as YNNKEL (reference sequence). In DNA, the CDR3 is TGTGCCAGCAGGCAGATTGGACTAAGCGGCAACAATGAGCAGTTCTTC. Translation: CASRQIGLSGNNEQFF.

This rearrangement joins TRBV9 to TRBJ2-6, with D possibly called TRBD1 or TRBD2 (5 bases each). The CDR3 loop spans 14 amino acids. In germline, CDR1 is SGDLS, CDR2 YYNGEE. Trimming removed 0 bases at V and 10 bases at J, with 11 bases between. CDR3 DNA: TGTGCCAGCAGCGTAGTGGGACCCCCGAACGTCCTGACTTTC. This sequence encodes CASSVVGPPNVLTF.

About this clonotype: This clone may be a read error of a much larger clone one base away. The rearrangement uses TRBV10-3 and TRBJ2-1; 8 positions agree with TRBD2. This CDR3 spans 15 amino acids. V shed 0 bases, J shed 12 bases, and the junction held 10 bases outside the gene matches. Germline-derived CDR1 and CDR2 are ENHRY and SYGVKD. The CDR3 here is CAISESRLARAVQFF. In DNA, the CDR3 is TGTGCCATCAGTGAGTCGAGACTAGCGAGAGCGGTGCAGTTCTTC.

This clonotype showed up just a few times. The chain links TRBV5-1 to TRBJ2-2, with TRBD2 matching 10 bases. V lost 2 bases, J lost 3 bases, and 13 bases stayed unmatched. CDR1 SGHRS and CDR2 YFSETQ come from the germline V gene. This CDR3 has 19 amino acids. The CDR3 bases are TGCGCCAGCAGCTTTTTCTCTAGCGGGGGACCTCCGGACACCGGGGAGCTGTTTTTT. As protein: CASSFFSSGGPPDTGELFF. The whole variable domain, filled in from reference TRBV5-1 and TRBJ2-2, reads KAGVTQTPRYLIKTRGQQVTLSCSPISGHRSVSWYQQTPGQGLQFLFEYFSETQRNKGNFPGRFSGRQFSNSRSEMNVSTLELGDSALYLCASSFFSSGGPPDTGELFFGEGSRLTVL.

The V gene is TRBV10-3, the J gene TRBJ2-7; D call uncertain. The germline V gene has CDR1 ENHRY and CDR2 SYGVKD. V lost 3 bases and J lost 9, with 9 bases in between. The CDR3 has 11 amino acids. As DNA, the CDR3 is TGTGCCATCAGTGACAGTCTGTCGCAGTACGTC. It yields the protein CAISDSLSQYV.

Only a few counts were recorded for this clonotype. The V gene is TRBV27, the J gene TRBJ1-1, with 7 bases lining up with TRBD1. V shed 5 bases and J 5 bases; nucleotides not matched to a gene: 11. CDR3 length equals 15 residues. In germline, CDR1 is MNHEY, CDR2 SMNVEV (reference sequence). CDR3 residues: CASSASTGWVTEAFF. The DNA for the CDR3 is TGTGCCAGCAGTGCCTCGACAGGGTGGGTTACTGAAGCTTTCTTT.

The genes are TRBV5-6 and TRBJ2-5, with D perhaps matching TRBD1 (6 bases). The V end was cut by 6 bases, the J end by 3 bases, with 15 bases between. There are 14 residues in the CDR3. Looked up from germline, CDR1 is SGHDT and CDR2 is YYEEEE. CDR3 residues: CASNPLDRKETQYF. The DNA of the CDR3 is TGTGCCAGCAACCCGTTGGACAGAAAAGAGACCCAGTACTTC.

A few counts support this clonotype. A read error may account for a junction end that differs from germline. The chain uses TRBV18 and TRBJ2-3; D is perhaps TRBD1 (6 bases). Germline V lookup: CDR1 KGHSH, CDR2 LQKENI. The CDR3 totals 14 residues. The CDR3 nucleotides read TGTGCCAGCTCACCTTCGACAGGAGCAGATACGCAGTGTTTT. This translates into CASSPSTGADTQCF.

This clonotype was seen a few times. The rearrangement uses TRBV15 and TRBJ2-5; no clear D gene. Between the trimmed V and J ends, which lost 0 bases and 4 bases, there was a span of 3 bases. The germline V gene encodes CDR1 LNHNV and CDR2 YYDKDF (reference sequence). The CDR3 is 12 amino acids. The CDR3 protein is CATSREGETQYF. DNA of the CDR3: TGTGCCACCAGCAGAGAAGGAGAGACCCAGTACTTC.

This clonotype has just a few counts. The chain uses TRBV5-1 and TRBJ2-7; tentatively, D is TRBD1 (5 bases). The V gene's germline CDR1 is SGHRS and CDR2 YFSETQ. Trimming shortened V by 5 bases and J by 1 base, and 13 bases separated the two germline ends. The CDR3 totals 14 residues. CDR3 bases: TGCGCCAGCAGGACGACAGAAAGTTCCTACGAGCAGTACGTC. Protein sequence: CASRTTESSYEQYV.

This clonotype was detected ten times or more. The chain links TRBV25-1 to TRBJ2-2, with no clear D. CDR1 and CDR2 (germline): MGHDK, SYGVNS. The CDR3 has 13 residues. V gave up 5 bases and J gave up 1 base, with 5 bases separating them. CDR3 loop: CASSFQNTGELFF. The CDR3 DNA is TGTGCCAGCAGTTTCCAGAACACCGGGGAGCTGTTTTTT.